One TCR beta chain is described in this entry. These data come from a study of blood T cell repertoires in COVID-19. In the study overall: Acute-phase and convalescent COVID-19 samples originated in the United States, Italy and Spain.

TCRdb keeps only in-frame clones here, not all; method: immunoSEQ multiplex PCR. The table records around 54,000 clones, roughly 90% of them present only once. J was trimmed by 3 bases and V by 0 bases; bases with no gene match: 6. The CDR3 spans 15 residues. Germline V gene lookup returns CDR1 SGHRS and CDR2 YFSETQ. The chain uses TRBV5-1 and TRBJ2-7, with TRBD2 matching 7 bases. The source of this sequence is a human donor in a cohort sampled during active COVID-19. Sequencing was carried out using peripheral blood. The CDR3 nucleotides are TGCGCCAGCAGCTTGGGCGGGAGTCGTAACTACGAGCAGTACTTC. Amino acids: CASSLGGSRNYEQYF.